Each of the 32 T cell receptor beta chains below was sequenced from the same sample in a study of shared clonotypes between healthy human individuals. TCRdb's table, derived via immunoSEQ multiplex PCR, lists solely in-frame clones and lacks some. Of just over 2,000,000 clones detected, 85% to 95% appear once; the ten largest clones hold 0.1% to 0.15%. Sequencing was performed on naive CD4+ T cells sorted from blood. The subset was: CD45RA+ positively selected. Receptors originate from a man between 18 and 35 years old in good health.

The V gene is TRBV5-1, the J gene TRBJ2-2, with D unresolved. V was clipped by 5 bases and J by 2 bases, with 10 bases between them. The CDR3 is 14 amino acids. The germline CDR1 and CDR2 sequences are SGHRS and YFSETQ. The CDR3 loop reads CASSLQANTGELFF. DNA of the CDR3: TGCGCCAGCAGTCTCCAGGCCAACACCGGGGAGCTGTTTTTT.

The chain is built from TRBV7-2 and TRBJ2-1, with 8 bases fitting TRBD2. In germline, CDR1 is SGHTA, CDR2 FQGNSA. Trimming removed 0 bases from V and 6 bases from J; junction bases left unmatched: 7. This CDR3 has 16 residues. CDR3 DNA sequence: TGTGCCAGCAGCTTAGCTTGGAGCGGGAGCGGCAATGAGCAGTTCTTC. This sequence encodes CASSLAWSGSGNEQFF.

The chain is built from TRBV2 and TRBJ1-5; D not certain. The V gene's germline CDR1 is SNHLY and CDR2 FYNNEI. Between the trimmed V and J ends, which lost 7 bases and 0 bases, there was a span of 13 bases. CDR3 size: 15 residues. CDR3 bases: TGTGCCAGCAACGGGCCAGACACTAGCAATCAGCCCCAGCATTTT. As protein: CASNGPDTSNQPQHF.

The chain recombines TRBV19 with TRBJ1-2; possibly TRBD1 for D (6 bases). The germline V gene encodes CDR1 LNHDA and CDR2 SQIVND (reference sequence). Trimming took off 6 bases at V and 0 bases at J, with 17 bases between the two ends. The CDR3 sequence is 16 residues long. The DNA for the CDR3 is TGTGCCAGTAGAACGACAGGTCCTCAAGCTAACTATGGCTACACCTTC. As protein: CASRTTGPQANYGYTF.

The chain uses TRBV28 and TRBJ1-4, with D possibly being TRBD1 (5 bases). CDR3 length: 16 amino acids. Germline loops: CDR1 MDHEN, CDR2 SYDVKM. Trimming removed 3 bases at V and 2 bases at J, with 13 bases between. CDR3 residues: CASSFSEGTTNEKLFF. CDR3 DNA: TGTGCCAGCAGTTTCTCGGAGGGGACCACTAATGAAAAACTGTTTTTT.

The V and J genes are TRBV5-1 and TRBJ1-6; TRBD1 matches at 8 bases. The germline CDR1 and CDR2 sequences are SGHRS and YFSETQ. V gave up 0 bases and J gave up 12 bases; unmatched junction bases: 8. This CDR3 is 15 amino acids long. This CDR3 is CASSLEGQGAGPLHF. The CDR3 bases are TGCGCCAGCAGCTTGGAGGGGCAGGGGGCCGGACCCCTCCACTTT.

This sequence joins TRBV7-2 and TRBJ1-2; no clear D. Per the germline V gene, CDR1 is SGHTA and CDR2 is FQGNSA. The CDR3 length is 13 residues. V was pared by 1 base and J by 6 bases, with 9 bases between. DNA of the CDR3: TGTGCCAGCAGCTTAGTATTAGGGAATGGCTACACCTTC. Protein product: CASSLVLGNGYTF.

For this clone: Germline and junction disagree at one end, which may indicate a read error. The rearrangement joins TRBV7-7 to TRBJ2-5; tentatively, D is TRBD1 (6 bases). The CDR3 totals 16 residues. Germline-derived CDR1 and CDR2 are SSHAT and FNYEAQ (reference sequence). CDR3 in DNA: TGTGCTAGCAGCCCGGACTTGACAGGTCGCCAAGAGACCCAGTACTTC. Its protein is CASSPDLTGRQETQYF.

CDR3 residues: CASSQELGVWTGNYGYTF. The CDR3 DNA sequence: TGCGCCAGCAGCCAAGAATTGGGTGTTTGGACAGGGAACTATGGCTACACCTTC. The rearrangement uses TRBV4-3 and TRBJ1-2; 8 bases fit TRBD1. CDR1 and CDR2 from the germline V gene are LGHNA and YSLEER. Germline trimming cut 0 bases from V and 2 bases from J; bases unmatched to any gene: 11. The CDR3 runs to 18 residues.

The chain employs TRBV5-1 and TRBJ2-5; 12 bases map to TRBD2. CDR3 length: 15 residues. From germline, CDR1 is SGHRS and CDR2 YFSETQ. Trimming took 8 bases from V and 5 from J; bases not matched to a gene: 10. CDR3 bases: TGCGCCAGTTATCCTAGCGGGAGGGCCGGGGAGACCCAGTACTTC. This translates into CASYPSGRAGETQYF.

The chain joins TRBV5-4 to TRBJ1-5; no reliable D call. Between the trimmed V and J ends, which lost 0 bases and 0 bases, there was a span of 10 bases. This CDR3 comprises 16 residues. The germline CDR1 and CDR2 sequences are SGHNT and YYREEE (reference sequence). The CDR3 nucleotides are TGTGCCAGCAGCTTGGGGTCAGAGGTTAGCAATCAGCCCCAGCATTTT. As protein: CASSLGSEVSNQPQHF.

The chain is built from TRBV7-2 and TRBJ2-7, with a possible D match to TRBD1 (6 bases). V lost 5 bases to trimming and J lost 6 bases, with 14 bases between them. Germline V gene lookup returns CDR1 SGHTA and CDR2 FQGNSA. The CDR3 loop spans 13 amino acids. Here the CDR3 DNA reads TGTGCCAGCAGCCCCGCAGGGGTCCGCGAGCAGTACTTC. This gives the protein CASSPAGVREQYF.

The genes are TRBV6-5 and TRBJ2-5, with D possibly TRBD1 on 5 matching bases. The germline gives CDR1 MNHEY, CDR2 SVGAGI. The CDR3 loop spans 14 amino acids. V was trimmed by 6 bases and J by 4 bases, leaving 15 bases between them. The CDR3 region has the DNA TGTGCCAGCAGCTCCTCAGGGTTTCGAGAGACCCAGTACTTC. The encoded protein is CASSSSGFRETQYF.

The chain uses TRBV7-2 and TRBJ2-2; 10 nucleotides align to TRBD2. The V gene's germline CDR1 is SGHTA and CDR2 FQGNSA. J lost 2 bases, V lost 5 bases, and 5 bases had no gene match. The CDR3 length is 16 residues. CDR3 sequence: CASSPGLAANTGELFF. The CDR3 bases are TGTGCCAGCAGCCCAGGACTAGCGGCCAACACCGGGGAGCTGTTTTTT.

This clone was recorded once. The chain couples TRBV5-1 to TRBJ2-1; 8 bases agree with TRBD1. Trimming removed 3 bases from V and 8 bases from J; junction bases left unmatched: 10. The germline V gene has CDR1 SGHRS and CDR2 YFSETQ. The CDR3 has 15 residues. The CDR3: CASSSRQGTVDEQFF. The CDR3 nucleotides read TGCGCCAGCAGCTCTCGACAGGGGACTGTAGATGAGCAGTTCTTC.

J is TRBJ2-3 and V is TRBV5-8, with 8 bases identical to TRBD2. The CDR3 runs to 17 residues. Germline CDR1 reads SGHTS; CDR2 reads YDEGEE. V shed 7 bases and J 1 base; nucleotides not matched to a gene: 14. The CDR3: CASSSGSGPGGTDTQYF. The CDR3 DNA follows: TGTGCCAGCTCCAGCGGGAGTGGGCCCGGAGGCACAGATACGCAGTATTTT.

The CDR3 nucleotides are TGTGCCAGCAGCTTAGGGACTAGCGGGAGTGGCGAGCAGTACTTC. It codes for CASSLGTSGSGEQYF. The genes are TRBV7-2 and TRBJ2-7, with 13 bases aligning to TRBD2. This CDR3 comprises 15 residues. Germline V gene sequence: CDR1 SGHTA, CDR2 FQGNSA. V gave up 1 base and J gave up 6 bases; unmatched junction bases: 3. Full variable domain (outside the CDR3, taken from reference TRBV7-2 and TRBJ2-7): GAGVSQSPSNKVTEKGKDVELRCDPISGHTALYWYRQSLGQGLEFLIYFQGNSAPDKSGLPSDRFSAERTGGSVSTLTIQRTQQEDSAVYLCASSLGTSGSGEQYFGPGTRLTVT.

The rearrangement uses TRBV6-5 and TRBJ1-4, with unresolved D. This CDR3 has 13 residues. V was shortened by 6 bases and J by 4 bases, with 9 bases between the two germline ends. Germline CDR1 is MNHEY and CDR2 is SVGAGI. The CDR3 DNA is TGTGCCAGCAGCTGGACCGGTAATGAAAAACTGTTTTTT. This sequence encodes CASSWTGNEKLFF.

The V and J genes are TRBV6-1 and TRBJ1-2, with a weak D call TRBD1 (5 bases). The CDR3 contains 14 residues. Germline CDR1 MNHNS, CDR2 SASEGT. The V end lost 6 bases, the J end lost 4 bases, and 15 bases lay between the germline ends. CDR3 amino acids: CASRTLTGGYGYTF. The CDR3 DNA follows: TGTGCCAGCAGGACCTTAACCGGGGGCTATGGCTACACCTTC.

V usage is TRBV6-5 and J usage is TRBJ1-4, with a weak D call TRBD1 (5 bases). This CDR3 spans 14 amino acids. V dropped 8 bases and J dropped 5 bases, with 15 bases sitting between them. Germline V gene lookup returns CDR1 MNHEY and CDR2 SVGAGI. The CDR3 loop reads CASGHLFLNEKLFF. For the CDR3, the DNA is TGTGCCAGCGGACACCTGTTCTTGAATGAAAAACTGTTTTTT.

The count of this clone is one. Other DNA variants within this sample encode the same CDR3. The genes are TRBV6-5 and TRBJ1-2, with D possibly matching TRBD1 (5 bases). The CDR3 loop spans 12 amino acids. CDR1 is MNHEY and CDR2 is SVGAGI in the germline V gene. Deletions cut 4 bases from V and 8 bases from J, with 11 bases between. The CDR3 DNA sequence: TGTGCCAGCAGTTTACGGGGGTACGGCTACACCTTC. Its protein product is CASSLRGYGYTF.

This clone was recorded only once. The V gene is TRBV6-1, the J gene TRBJ2-7; no clear D gene. The CDR3 sequence is 13 residues long. Per germline, CDR1 MNHNS and CDR2 SASEGT. V lost 2 bases to trimming and J lost 3 bases, with 8 bases between them. The CDR3 DNA follows: TGTGCCAGCAGTGAACTACTACTCTACGAGCAGTACTTC. The encoded protein is CASSELLLYEQYF.

As for this clone: The same CDR3 arises from other DNA sequences in this sample as well. The chain is built from TRBV10-1 and TRBJ2-3, with 7 nucleotides matching TRBD1. V dropped 0 bases and J dropped 1; count of bases not matched to a gene: 1. Germline assignment: CDR1 WNHNN and CDR2 SYGVQD (reference sequence). The CDR3 consists of 15 residues. The CDR3 spells CASSESGGGTDTQYF. The CDR3, as DNA: TGCGCCAGCAGTGAGTCAGGGGGCGGCACAGATACGCAGTATTTT.

The gene calls are TRBV19 and TRBJ1-2; a possible D gene is TRBD1 (5 bases). CDR1 is LNHDA, CDR2 SQIVND, per germline (reference sequence). The CDR3 runs to 15 residues. V lost 5 bases to trimming and J lost 2 bases, with 15 bases between them. The CDR3 DNA is TGTGCCAGTAGTCCGGACGGGACTCTCAACTATGGCTACACCTTC. This sequence encodes CASSPDGTLNYGYTF.

The chain has TRBV28 and TRBJ2-1, with 7 bases matching TRBD2. Losses at the gene ends were 8 bases for V and 4 bases for J; bases not matched to a gene: 8. The CDR3 has 14 residues. Germline-derived CDR1 and CDR2 are MDHEN and SYDVKM. CDR3 bases: TGTGCCAGCGTAGCAGCGGGGTTTTACAATGAGCAGTTCTTC. The encoded protein is CASVAAGFYNEQFF.

The chain has TRBV10-3 and TRBJ2-7; D gene unclear. Trimming shortened V by 2 bases and J by 0 bases, and 14 bases separated the two germline ends. The CDR3 runs 16 residues. Germline V CDR1 and CDR2: ENHRY, SYGVKD. The CDR3 loop is CAISEADLRYSYEQYF. The CDR3 region has the DNA TGTGCCATCAGTGAGGCCGACCTAAGATACTCCTACGAGCAGTACTTC.

The chain combines TRBV30 with TRBJ2-3, with 8 positions matching TRBD2. J lost 5 bases, V lost 2 bases, and 9 bases had no gene match. CDR3 length: 15 amino acids. CDR1 and CDR2 from the germline V gene are GTSNPN and SVGIG (reference sequence). CDR3 residues: CAWSPNSGSGDTQYF. CDR3 sequence (DNA): TGTGCCTGGAGTCCAAACAGCGGGAGTGGAGATACGCAGTATTTT.

The chain has TRBV15 and TRBJ1-2; weak D call: TRBD1 (6 bases). From germline, CDR1 is LNHNV and CDR2 YYDKDF (reference sequence). Between the trimmed V and J ends, which lost 1 base and 7 bases, there was a span of 10 bases. The CDR3 loop spans 13 amino acids. CDR3 amino acids: CATSRAAGVGYTF. In nucleotides, the CDR3 is TGTGCCACCAGCAGAGCTGCAGGGGTTGGCTACACCTTC. The variable domain in full, completed from reference TRBV15 and TRBJ1-2, reads DAMVIQNPRYQVTQFGKPVTLSCSQTLNHNVMYWYQQKSSQAPKLLFHYYDKDFNNEADTPDNFQSRRPNTSFCFLDIRSPGLGDTAMYLCATSRAAGVGYTFGSGTRLTVV.

This clone was detected once. This chain connects TRBV5-1 to TRBJ2-7; TRBD2 agrees at 7 bases. Germline V gene lookup returns CDR1 SGHRS and CDR2 YFSETQ. CDR3 length: 14 amino acids. V gave up 5 bases and J gave up 5 bases; unmatched junction bases: 10. The CDR3 reads CASSSSWEGNEQYF. The CDR3 coding sequence is TGCGCCAGCAGTTCCTCCTGGGAGGGAAACGAGCAGTACTTC.

The chain has TRBV11-3 and TRBJ2-2; possibly TRBD1 for D (6 bases). This CDR3 contains 17 residues. CDR1 is SGHNT and CDR2 is YENEEA in the germline V gene. Between the trimmed V and J ends, which lost 5 bases and 0 bases, there was a span of 16 bases. CDR3 in amino acids: CASSPRPTGTNTGELFF. DNA for the CDR3: TGTGCCAGCAGCCCCCGACCGACAGGAACGAACACCGGGGAGCTGTTTTTT.

J is TRBJ2-5 and V is TRBV2, with 8 positions matching TRBD2. The germline V gene has CDR1 SNHLY and CDR2 FYNNEI. V shed 10 bases, J shed 2 bases, and the junction held 12 bases outside the gene matches. This CDR3 spans 15 amino acids. CDR3 protein: CATRLTSGPQETQYF. CDR3 in DNA: TGTGCCACCCGTCTTACTAGCGGCCCACAAGAGACCCAGTACTTC.

This chain uses TRBV29-1 with TRBJ2-7, with D perhaps matching TRBD1 or TRBD2 (5 bases each). The ends were cut back, 7 bases at V and 2 bases at J, with 12 bases in the middle. Germline V gene lookup returns CDR1 SQVTM and CDR2 ANQGSEA. The CDR3 length is 12 residues. The CDR3 sequence is CSAGWGTYEQYF. In nucleotides, the CDR3 is TGCAGCGCCGGGTGGGGGACCTACGAGCAGTACTTC.